Below, 20 T cell receptor beta chains from the same sample are listed, as sequenced in a study of blood T cell repertoires in COVID-19. The method was immunoSEQ multiplex PCR; TCRdb's version includes in-frame clones alone and lacks a portion of them. The repertoire holds 220,000 or so clones, with roughly 90% as singletons. The sample was PBMCs or T cells enriched from blood (not recorded which). These receptors all come from a young man who had been exposed to COVID-19.

The chain couples TRBV7-2 to TRBJ2-2, with TRBD1 identical over 7 bases. This CDR3 spans 16 amino acids. J was trimmed by 2 bases and V by 4 bases; bases with no gene match: 7. Germline V gene lookup returns CDR1 SGHTA and CDR2 FQGNSA. The CDR3 DNA sequence: TGTGCCAGCAGCTCACCGACAGGGCGAAACACCGGGGAGCTGTTTTTT. Protein sequence: CASSSPTGRNTGELFF.

The V and J genes are TRBV14 and TRBJ1-2, with D possibly matching TRBD1 (5 bases). CDR3 length: 15 amino acids. Trimming took 1 base from V and 3 from J, leaving 12 bases between them. Germline CDR1 is SGHDN and CDR2 is FVKESK. This CDR3 reads CASSQGNSGYYGYTF. The CDR3 bases are TGTGCCAGCAGCCAAGGCAATTCAGGGTACTATGGCTACACCTTC. The full variable domain, in which reference TRBV14 and TRBJ1-2 provide the parts outside the CDR3, is EAGVTQFPSHSVIEKGQTVTLRCDPISGHDNLYWYRRVMGKEIKFLLHFVKESKQDESGMPNNRFLAERTGGTYSTLKVQPAELEDSGVYFCASSQGNSGYYGYTFGSGTRLTVV.

The genes are TRBV7-2 and TRBJ2-5; unclear D gene. Per the germline V gene, CDR1 is SGHTA and CDR2 is FQGNSA. The CDR3 has 14 amino acids. V was clipped by 7 bases and J by 1 base, with 13 bases between them. The chain's CDR3 is CASTNRNSQETQYF. The DNA of the CDR3 is TGTGCCAGCACAAATCGTAACAGCCAAGAGACCCAGTACTTC.

J is TRBJ1-6 and V is TRBV3-1 (or the pseudogene TRBV3-2); TRBD1 aligns across 7 bases. Germline assignment: CDR1 LGHDT and CDR2 YNNKEL (reference sequence). This CDR3 has 15 residues. V dropped 1 base and J dropped 7; count of bases not matched to a gene: 4. The CDR3 is CASSQVGRGNSPLHF. The CDR3 region has the DNA TGTGCCAGCAGCCAAGTTGGCAGGGGGAATTCACCCCTCCACTTT.

CDR3 in amino acids: CASSQAGGDSSKYF. DNA for the CDR3: TGCGCCAGCAGCCAAGCAGGGGGCGATAGCAGCAAGTACTTC. This sequence joins TRBV4-1 and TRBJ2-7, with 8 positions matching TRBD1. Germline loops: CDR1 MGHRA, CDR2 YSYEKL. V gave up 1 base and J gave up 11 bases; unmatched junction bases: 10. The CDR3 is made up of 14 amino acids.

CDR3 in amino acids: CASSPVQGGTDTQYF. The CDR3 DNA sequence: TGTGCCAGCTCACCAGTACAGGGAGGCACAGATACGCAGTATTTT. J is TRBJ2-3 and V is TRBV18; maybe TRBD1 (6 bases). CDR1 is KGHSH, CDR2 LQKENI, per germline. The CDR3 covers 15 residues. V was trimmed by 2 bases and J by 1 base, leaving 10 bases between them.

The chain is built from TRBV2 and TRBJ2-5, with 9 bases fitting TRBD1. Germline values: CDR1 SNHLY, CDR2 FYNNEI. With V trimmed by 4 bases and J by 3 bases, 6 bases remained unmatched. The CDR3 runs to 15 residues. This CDR3 reads CASSVRQGVEETQYF. In DNA form, the CDR3 reads TGTGCCAGCAGTGTTAGACAGGGGGTTGAAGAGACCCAGTACTTC.

J is TRBJ2-1 and V is TRBV4-3; 7 bases match TRBD1. With 3 bases clipped from V and 9 bases from J, the junction kept 2 bases outside the gene matches. The CDR3 has 12 residues. CDR1 is LGHNA, CDR2 YSLEER, per germline. The CDR3 nucleotides are TGCGCCAGCAGCCACAGACAGGGTGAGCAGTTCTTC. This translates into CASSHRQGEQFF.

The J gene is TRBJ1-4, the V gene TRBV7-2; D uncertain. The ends were cut back, 2 bases at V and 4 bases at J, with 8 bases in the middle. Germline V gene data show CDR1 as SGHTA and CDR2 as FQGNSA. This CDR3 spans 14 amino acids. CDR3 coding DNA: TGTGCCAGCAGCTTACTACGGTATAATGAAAAACTGTTTTTT. Protein sequence: CASSLLRYNEKLFF.

This chain links TRBV18 with TRBJ2-5, with TRBD1 matching over 11 bases. The CDR3 sequence is 15 residues long. The V and J ends lost 0 bases and 4 bases, in that order; junction bases with no gene match: 1. Germline V gene data show CDR1 as KGHSH and CDR2 as LQKENI. The CDR3 DNA reads as TGTGCCAGCTCACCACCGGACAGGGGGCGAGAGACCCAGTACTTC. Translated: CASSPPDRGRETQYF.

The V and J genes are TRBV5-1 and TRBJ1-1, with 9 bases identical to TRBD1. Losses at the gene ends were 3 bases for V and 4 bases for J; bases not matched to a gene: 7. This CDR3 contains 15 residues. Germline values: CDR1 SGHRS, CDR2 YFSETQ. The chain's CDR3 is CASSSGQGWITEAFF. CDR3 in DNA: TGCGCCAGCAGCTCGGGACAGGGATGGATCACTGAAGCTTTCTTT.

V usage is TRBV5-6 and J usage is TRBJ1-5; D not resolved. The V gene lost 1 base and the J gene lost 1 base, with 9 bases spanning the gap. Germline lookup yields CDR1 SGHDT and CDR2 YYEEEE. The CDR3 consists of 15 residues. The CDR3 loop is CASSLLGRSNQPQHF. CDR3 in DNA: TGTGCCAGCAGCTTGTTGGGGAGAAGCAATCAGCCCCAGCATTTT.

The genes are TRBV3-1 (or the pseudogene TRBV3-2) and TRBJ1-4; a possible D gene is TRBD1 (6 bases). Trimming took off 5 bases at V and 3 bases at J, with 13 bases between the two ends. The CDR3 is made up of 15 amino acids. In germline, CDR1 is LGHDT, CDR2 YNNKEL (reference sequence). CDR3 in DNA: TGTGCCAGCAGCGAGCAGGACAGCCCTAATGAAAAACTGTTTTTT. This sequence encodes CASSEQDSPNEKLFF.

The chain employs TRBV4-3 and TRBJ1-5, with 7 bases fitting TRBD1. Germline-derived CDR1 and CDR2 are LGHNA and YSLEER. The CDR3 is 16 residues long. V was clipped by 0 bases and J by 6 bases; unmatched bases: 8. In DNA, the CDR3 is TGCGCCAGCAGCCAAGAACGGACAGGAAAAATTCAGCCCCAGCATTTT. It is translated as CASSQERTGKIQPQHF.

The chain carries TRBV11-2 and TRBJ2-1; tentatively, D is TRBD2 (5 bases). CDR3 length equals 16 residues. CDR1 is SGHAT and CDR2 is FQNNGV in the germline V gene. Trimming took off 7 bases at V and 2 bases at J, with 18 bases between the two ends. CDR3 residues: CASTPRLDGTYNEQFF. The CDR3 region has the DNA TGTGCCAGCACCCCCCGCCTCGACGGGACCTACAATGAGCAGTTCTTC.

The chain links TRBV18 to TRBJ1-1; TRBD1 is a possible D gene (6 bases). The V end was cut by 4 bases, the J end by 0 bases, with 12 bases between. Germline V gene sequence: CDR1 KGHSH, CDR2 LQKENI. CDR3 length: 15 amino acids. CDR3 sequence: CASSRNQGMNTEAFF. As DNA, the CDR3 is TGTGCCAGCTCACGAAACCAGGGGATGAACACTGAAGCTTTCTTT.

The V and J genes are TRBV7-3 and TRBJ2-1, with a possible D match to TRBD2 (6 bases). V lost 1 base and J lost 10, with 11 bases in between. Germline assignment: CDR1 SGHTA and CDR2 FQGTGA. There are 13 residues in the CDR3. The chain's CDR3 is CASSLSIGGEQFF. The CDR3 nucleotides are TGTGCCAGCAGCTTAAGTATTGGGGGGGAGCAGTTCTTC.

The chain employs TRBV11-3 and TRBJ2-2; D gene ambiguous. In germline, CDR1 is SGHNT, CDR2 YENEEA. This CDR3 has 13 amino acids. Trimming pared 4 bases from V and 7 bases from J, leaving 10 bases between. CDR3 bases: TGTGCCAGCAGCTCTTTCCCCGGCGGGGAGCTGTTTTTT. Translation gives CASSSFPGGELFF.

V usage is TRBV5-1 and J usage is TRBJ2-1, with 11 positions matching TRBD1. Trimming at V came to 7 bases and at J to 5 bases, leaving 5 bases not matched to a gene. The CDR3 length is 14 residues. Germline lookup yields CDR1 SGHRS and CDR2 YFSETQ. The CDR3 loop is CASFRDRGNNEQFF. The DNA of the CDR3 is TGCGCCAGCTTCCGGGACAGGGGGAACAATGAGCAGTTCTTC.

The CDR3 is CASSWGNSGGPIAQHF. The CDR3 DNA sequence: TGTGCCAGCAGTTGGGGTAATTCAGGGGGCCCTATAGCCCAGCATTTT. This chain links TRBV7-9 with TRBJ1-5; 8 bases align to TRBD1. The ends lost 6 bases at V and 11 bases at J; junction bases unmatched: 18. CDR3 length equals 16 residues. Germline CDR1 reads SEHNR; CDR2 reads FQNEAQ (reference sequence).